This T cell receptor beta chain was sequenced in a study of CD8+ T cells in alopecia areata. Study-wide points: How baseline CD8+ expansion relates to response remains uncertain (there was one nonresponder).

Treatment: oral pan-JAK inhibitor, 5-10 mg twice daily. The V gene's germline CDR1 is SGHNT and CDR2 YYREEE (reference sequence). The V and J ends lost 0 bases and 4 bases respectively, with 5 bases between them. The CDR3 extends over 13 amino acids. The table lists this clone with a few counts. Its antigen is not identified. Investigators isolated RNA and reverse transcribed it into cDNA to act as the sequencing template. The repertoire was sequenced with immunoSEQ multiplex PCR; TCRdb's copy has only in-frame clones and lacks some. Of 85,000 to 95,000 clones in the sample, over 70% were seen once. Sequenced here: CD8+ T cells sorted from blood, sampled at approximately week 44, from a patient treated with tofacitinib. The gene calls are TRBV5-4 and TRBJ2-1, with D unclear. The clonotype was recovered from a human donor with alopecia areata. CDR3 residues: CASSLERYNEQFF. DNA for the CDR3: TGTGCCAGCAGCTTGGAGCGTTACAATGAGCAGTTCTTC. Looking up the rest from reference TRBV5-4 and TRBJ2-1 gives the full variable domain: ETGVTQSPTHLIKTRGQQVTLRCSSQSGHNTVSWYQQALGQGPQFIFQYYREEENGRGNFPPRFSGLQFPNYSSELNVNALELDDSALYLCASSLERYNEQFFGPGTRLTVL.